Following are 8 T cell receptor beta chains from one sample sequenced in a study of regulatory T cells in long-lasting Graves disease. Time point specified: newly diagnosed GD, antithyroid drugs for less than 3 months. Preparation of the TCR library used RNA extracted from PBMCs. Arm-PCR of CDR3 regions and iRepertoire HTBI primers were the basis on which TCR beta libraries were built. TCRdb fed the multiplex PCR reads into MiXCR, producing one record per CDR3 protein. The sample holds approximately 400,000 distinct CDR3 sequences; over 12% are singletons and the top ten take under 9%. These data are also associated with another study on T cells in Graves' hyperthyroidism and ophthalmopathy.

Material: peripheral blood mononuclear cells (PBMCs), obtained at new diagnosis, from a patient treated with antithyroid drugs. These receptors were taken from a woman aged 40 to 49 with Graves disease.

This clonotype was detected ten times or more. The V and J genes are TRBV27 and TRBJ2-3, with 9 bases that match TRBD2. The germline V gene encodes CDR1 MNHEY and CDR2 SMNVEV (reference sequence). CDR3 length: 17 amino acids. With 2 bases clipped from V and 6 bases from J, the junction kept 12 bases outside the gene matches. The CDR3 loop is CASSLNGGRARRDTQYF. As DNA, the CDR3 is TGTGCCAGCAGTTTAAATGGCGGGAGGGCCCGGAGGGATACGCAGTATTTT.

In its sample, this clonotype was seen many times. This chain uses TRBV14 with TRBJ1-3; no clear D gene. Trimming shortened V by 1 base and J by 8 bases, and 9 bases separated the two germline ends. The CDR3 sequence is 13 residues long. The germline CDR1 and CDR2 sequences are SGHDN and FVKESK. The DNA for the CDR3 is TGTGCCAGCAGCCAAGTTCGATGGGACACCATATATTTT. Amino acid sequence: CASSQVRWDTIYF.

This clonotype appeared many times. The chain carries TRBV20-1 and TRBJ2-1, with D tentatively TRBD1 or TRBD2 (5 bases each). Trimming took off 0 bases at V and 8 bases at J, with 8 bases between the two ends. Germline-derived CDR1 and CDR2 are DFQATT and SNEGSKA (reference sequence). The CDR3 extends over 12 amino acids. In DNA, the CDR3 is TGCAGTGCTAGAGATGGGGGATATGAGCAGTTCTTC. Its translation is CSARDGGYEQFF.

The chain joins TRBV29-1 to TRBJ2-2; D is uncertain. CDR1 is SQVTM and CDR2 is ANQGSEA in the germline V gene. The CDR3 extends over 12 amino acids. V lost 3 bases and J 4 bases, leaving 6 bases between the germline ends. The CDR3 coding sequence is TGCAGCGTTGAGCCGGGCACCGGGGAGCTGTTTTTT. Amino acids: CSVEPGTGELFF.

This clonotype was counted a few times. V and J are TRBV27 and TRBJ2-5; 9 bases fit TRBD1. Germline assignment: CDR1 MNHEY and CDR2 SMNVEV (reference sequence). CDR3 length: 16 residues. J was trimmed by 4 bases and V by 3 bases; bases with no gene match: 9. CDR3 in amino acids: CASSFDRGVTRETQYF. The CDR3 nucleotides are TGTGCCAGCAGTTTCGACAGGGGGGTTACCAGAGAGACCCAGTACTTC.

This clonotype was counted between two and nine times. CDR3: CASSWDIYNEQFF. The CDR3 DNA reads as TGTGCCAGCAGCTGGGACATATACAATGAGCAGTTCTTC. V gene TRBV7-2 combines with J gene TRBJ2-1; perhaps TRBD1 as D (6 bases). V gave up 4 bases and J gave up 4 bases, with 8 bases separating them. Germline CDR1 SGHTA, CDR2 FQGNSA. This CDR3 has 13 residues. Full variable domain (remainder filled in from reference TRBV7-2 and TRBJ2-1): GAGVSQSPSNKVTEKGKDVELRCDPISGHTALYWYRQSLGQGLEFLIYFQGNSAPDKSGLPSDRFSAERTGGSVSTLTIQRTQQEDSAVYLCASSWDIYNEQFFGPGTRLTVL.

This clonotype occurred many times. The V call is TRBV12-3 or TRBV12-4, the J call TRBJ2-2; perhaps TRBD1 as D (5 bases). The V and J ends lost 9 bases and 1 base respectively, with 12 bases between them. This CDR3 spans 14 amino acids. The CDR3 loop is CASRADRNTGELFF. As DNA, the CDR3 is TGTGCCAGTCGGGCAGACAGGAACACCGGGGAGCTGTTTTTT.

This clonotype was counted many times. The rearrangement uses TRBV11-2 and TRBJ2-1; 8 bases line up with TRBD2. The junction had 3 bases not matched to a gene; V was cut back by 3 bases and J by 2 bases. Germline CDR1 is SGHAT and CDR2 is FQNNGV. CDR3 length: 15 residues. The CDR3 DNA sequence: TGTGCCAGCAGCTTGTTACTAGCGGCCTACAATGAGCAGTTCTTC. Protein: CASSLLLAAYNEQFF.